The text below deals with one TCR beta chain. This record comes from a study of blood T cell repertoires in COVID-19. Looking at the study overall: The analysed material was cDNA or gDNA that came from T cells, B-cell-depleted T cells, or PBMCs.

Individuals drawn from around 25 US areas were roughly 18 to 95 years old. Trimming took 1 base from V and 6 from J; bases not matched to a gene: 6. The CDR3 covers 14 residues. Germline V gene data show CDR1 as SEHNR and CDR2 as FQNEAQ (reference sequence). Profiled with immunoSEQ multiplex PCR; TCRdb holds only in-frame clones, not every one. The sample lists approximately 450,000 clones; 70% to 90% were seen once. V gene TRBV7-9 combines with J gene TRBJ2-7; 7 positions match TRBD2. The sequence was collected from a woman aged 18-30 years with acute COVID-19. The sequenced sample was PBMCs or T cells enriched from blood (not recorded which). The CDR3 spells CASSLGGSFFEQYF. Here the CDR3 DNA reads TGTGCCAGCAGCTTAGGCGGGAGTTTTTTCGAGCAGTACTTC.